One sample yielded the 7 T cell receptor beta chains listed below, sequenced in a study of cytomegalovirus exposure and HLA in healthy donors. The study ran its PCR with 60 Vbeta and 13 Jbeta primers. Method: immunoSEQ multiplex PCR; TCRdb's copy keeps in-frame clones and lacks some. The repertoire shows about 140,000 clones; the top ten hold about 2.3%. Material: PBMCs. The receptors here all came from a woman between 18 and 29 years old in good health and CMV-seronegative.

The rearrangement uses TRBV4-3 and TRBJ1-5; TRBD1 matches at 8 bases. The CDR3 totals 16 residues. The J segment lost 5 bases and the V segment lost 0 bases, leaving 6 bases of the junction unmatched. Germline loops: CDR1 LGHNA, CDR2 YSLEER. The CDR3 here is CASSQESGQGYQPQHF. Written as DNA, the CDR3 is TGCGCCAGCAGCCAAGAGTCCGGACAGGGTTATCAGCCCCAGCATTTT.

The genes are TRBV18 and TRBJ2-7; the match to TRBD1 covers 8 bases. CDR3 length: 16 amino acids. Trimming cost V 2 bases and J 2 bases; bases outside gene matches: 8. Germline values: CDR1 KGHSH, CDR2 LQKENI. CDR3 sequence reads: CASSPGQGARTYEQYF. The DNA of the CDR3 is TGTGCCAGCTCACCAGGACAGGGAGCGAGAACCTACGAGCAGTACTTC.

The chain carries TRBV30 and TRBJ2-7; 12 bases fit TRBD1. Germline CDR1 is GTSNPN and CDR2 is SVGIG (reference sequence). The CDR3 covers 18 residues. The J segment lost 7 bases and the V segment lost 3 bases, leaving 19 bases of the junction unmatched. The CDR3 region is CAWSHSLRPGQGAREQYV. DNA of the CDR3: TGTGCCTGGAGCCACAGCCTAAGACCGGGACAGGGGGCCAGGGAGCAGTACGTC.

The V gene is TRBV6-6, the J gene TRBJ2-3, with D unresolved. The length of the CDR3 is 14 residues. CDR1 is MNHNY, CDR2 SVGAGI, per germline (reference sequence). V was cut by 3 bases and J by 3 bases, with 10 bases left in between. The CDR3 sequence: CASSYLLETDTQYF. The CDR3 nucleotides are TGTGCCAGCAGTTATCTTCTAGAGACAGATACGCAGTATTTT.

This chain connects TRBV7-9 to TRBJ2-3; D unresolved. The V end was cut by 3 bases, the J end by 9 bases, with 13 bases between. The length of the CDR3 is 13 residues. The germline CDR1 and CDR2 sequences are SEHNR and FQNEAQ (reference sequence). CDR3 amino acids: CASSFEDPATQYF. CDR3 DNA: TGTGCCAGCAGCTTCGAAGACCCAGCGACGCAGTATTTT.

The chain joins TRBV19 to TRBJ2-1, with D possibly TRBD2 on 6 matching bases. Trimming removed 2 bases at V and 8 bases at J, with 19 bases between. Germline V gene lookup returns CDR1 LNHDA and CDR2 SQIVND (reference sequence). CDR3 size: 16 residues. CDR3 in amino acids: CASSIIISSASDEQFF. The CDR3 DNA follows: TGTGCCAGTAGTATAATCATCTCTAGCGCTAGCGATGAGCAGTTCTTC.

This chain connects TRBV4-1 to TRBJ1-1, with TRBD1 identical over 10 bases. J gave up 0 bases and V 2 bases, and 12 bases lay outside the gene matches. This CDR3 is built from 19 residues. Germline loops: CDR1 MGHRA, CDR2 YSYEKL. The CDR3 loop reads CASSQTQGHGQGVNTEAFF. The CDR3 coding sequence is TGCGCCAGCAGCCAAACCCAAGGCCATGGACAGGGGGTGAACACTGAAGCTTTCTTT.